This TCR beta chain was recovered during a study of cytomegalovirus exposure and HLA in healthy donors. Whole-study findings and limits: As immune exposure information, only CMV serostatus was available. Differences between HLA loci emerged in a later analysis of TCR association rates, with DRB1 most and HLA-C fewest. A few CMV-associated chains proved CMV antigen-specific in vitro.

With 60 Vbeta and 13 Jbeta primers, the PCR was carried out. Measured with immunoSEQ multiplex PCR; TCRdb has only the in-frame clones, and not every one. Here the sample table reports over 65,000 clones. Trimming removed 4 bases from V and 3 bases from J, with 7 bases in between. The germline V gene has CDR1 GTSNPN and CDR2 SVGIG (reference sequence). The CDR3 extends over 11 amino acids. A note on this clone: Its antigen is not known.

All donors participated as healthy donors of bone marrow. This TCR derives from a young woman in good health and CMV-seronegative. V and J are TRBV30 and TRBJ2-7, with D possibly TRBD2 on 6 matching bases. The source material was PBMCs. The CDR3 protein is CAWKGLYEQYF. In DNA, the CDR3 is TGTGCCTGGAAGGGACTCTACGAGCAGTACTTC.